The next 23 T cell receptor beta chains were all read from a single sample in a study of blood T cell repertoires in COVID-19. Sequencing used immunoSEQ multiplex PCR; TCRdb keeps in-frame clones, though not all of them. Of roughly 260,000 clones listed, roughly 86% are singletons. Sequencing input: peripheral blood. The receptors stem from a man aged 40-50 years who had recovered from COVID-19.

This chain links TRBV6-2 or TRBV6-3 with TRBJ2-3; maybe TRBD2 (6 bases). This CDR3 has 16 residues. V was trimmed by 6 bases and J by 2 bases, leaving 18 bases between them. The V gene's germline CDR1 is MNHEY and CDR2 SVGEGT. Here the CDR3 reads CASSLVRDWDTDTQYF. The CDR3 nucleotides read TGTGCCAGCAGCCTAGTCCGGGACTGGGACACAGATACGCAGTATTTT.

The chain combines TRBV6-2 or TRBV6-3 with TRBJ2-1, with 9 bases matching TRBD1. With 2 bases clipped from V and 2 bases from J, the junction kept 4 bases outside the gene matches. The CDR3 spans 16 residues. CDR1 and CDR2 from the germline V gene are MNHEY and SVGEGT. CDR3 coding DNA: TGTGCCAGCAGTTACCCAACAGGGGGCGCCTACAATGAGCAGTTCTTC. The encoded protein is CASSYPTGGAYNEQFF.

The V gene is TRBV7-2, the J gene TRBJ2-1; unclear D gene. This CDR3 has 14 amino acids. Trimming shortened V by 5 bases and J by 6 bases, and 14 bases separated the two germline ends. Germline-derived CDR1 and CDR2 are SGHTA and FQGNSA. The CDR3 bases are TGTGCCAGCAGCCCTACTACGGTAGGCAATGAGCAGTTCTTC. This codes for CASSPTTVGNEQFF.

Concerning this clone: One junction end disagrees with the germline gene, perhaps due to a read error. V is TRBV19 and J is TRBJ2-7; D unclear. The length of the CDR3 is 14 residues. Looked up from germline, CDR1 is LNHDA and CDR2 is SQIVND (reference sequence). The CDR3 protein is CASRPSGPHYGQYF. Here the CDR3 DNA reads TGTGCCTCGCGGCCGTCTGGCCCCCACTACGGGCAGTACTTC.

Here the CDR3 reads CATIASGSTDTQYF. The CDR3 DNA is TGTGCCACCATTGCTAGCGGGAGCACAGATACGCAGTATTTT. V usage is TRBV2 and J usage is TRBJ2-3; TRBD2 agrees at 8 bases. The CDR3 runs 14 residues. CDR1 and CDR2 (germline): SNHLY, FYNNEI. V lost 10 bases and J lost 0; bases outside the gene matches: 6.

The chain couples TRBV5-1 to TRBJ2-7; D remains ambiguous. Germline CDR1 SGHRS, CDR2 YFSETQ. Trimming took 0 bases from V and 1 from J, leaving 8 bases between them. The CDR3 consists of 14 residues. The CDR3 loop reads CASSLAARSYEQYF. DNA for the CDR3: TGCGCCAGCAGCTTGGCCGCCAGGTCCTACGAGCAGTACTTC. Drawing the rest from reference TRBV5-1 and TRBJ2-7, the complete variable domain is KAGVTQTPRYLIKTRGQQVTLSCSPISGHRSVSWYQQTPGQGLQFLFEYFSETQRNKGNFPGRFSGRQFSNSRSEMNVSTLELGDSALYLCASSLAARSYEQYFGPGTRLTVT.

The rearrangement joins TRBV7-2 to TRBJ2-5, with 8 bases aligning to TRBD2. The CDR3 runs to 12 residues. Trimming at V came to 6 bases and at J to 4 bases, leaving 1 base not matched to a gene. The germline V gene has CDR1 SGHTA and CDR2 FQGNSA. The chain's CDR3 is CASRGLGETQYF. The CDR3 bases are TGTGCCAGCAGGGGACTAGGAGAGACCCAGTACTTC.

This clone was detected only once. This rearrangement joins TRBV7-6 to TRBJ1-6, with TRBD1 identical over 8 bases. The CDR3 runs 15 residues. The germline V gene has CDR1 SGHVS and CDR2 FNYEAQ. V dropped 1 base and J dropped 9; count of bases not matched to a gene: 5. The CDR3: CASSLDQGATSPLHF. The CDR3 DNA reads TGTGCCAGCAGCTTAGATCAGGGGGCAACTTCACCCCTCCACTTT. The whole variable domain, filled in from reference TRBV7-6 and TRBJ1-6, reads GAGVSQSPRYKVTKRGQDVALRCDPISGHVSLYWYRQALGQGPEFLTYFNYEAQQDKSGLPNDRFSAERPEGSISTLTIQRTEQRDSAMYRCASSLDQGATSPLHFGNGTRLTVT.

CDR3 residues: CASRGTGVGPQHF. CDR3 bases: TGTGCCAGCAGGGGGACGGGGGTTGGGCCCCAGCATTTT. The rearrangement joins TRBV12-3 or TRBV12-4 to TRBJ1-5; D perhaps matches TRBD1 (5 bases). The CDR3 sequence is 13 residues long. V was shortened by 6 bases and J by 9 bases, with 15 bases between the two germline ends.

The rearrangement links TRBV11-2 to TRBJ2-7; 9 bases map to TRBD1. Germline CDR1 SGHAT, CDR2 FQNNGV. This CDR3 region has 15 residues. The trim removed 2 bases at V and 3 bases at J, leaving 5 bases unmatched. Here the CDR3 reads CASSLSRTGVYEQYF. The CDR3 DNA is TGTGCCAGCAGCTTATCGAGGACAGGGGTCTACGAGCAGTACTTC.

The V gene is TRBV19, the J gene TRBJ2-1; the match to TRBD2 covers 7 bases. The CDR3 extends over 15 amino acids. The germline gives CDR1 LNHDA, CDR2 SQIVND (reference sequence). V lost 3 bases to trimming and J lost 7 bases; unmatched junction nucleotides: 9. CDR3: CASSIQAGPGNEQFF. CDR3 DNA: TGTGCCAGTAGTATCCAAGCGGGACCGGGGAATGAGCAGTTCTTC.

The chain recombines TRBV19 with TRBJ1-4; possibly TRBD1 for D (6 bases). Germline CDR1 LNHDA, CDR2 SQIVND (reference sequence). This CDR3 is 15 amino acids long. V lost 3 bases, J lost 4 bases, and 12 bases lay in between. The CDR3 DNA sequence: TGTGCCAGTAGTATTGGACAGTACAATAATGAAAAACTGTTTTTT. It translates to CASSIGQYNNEKLFF. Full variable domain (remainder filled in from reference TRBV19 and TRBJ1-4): DGGITQSPKYLFRKEGQNVTLSCEQNLNHDAMYWYRQDPGQGLRLIYYSQIVNDFQKGDIAEGYSVSREKKESFPLTVTSAQKNPTAFYLCASSIGQYNNEKLFFGSGTQLSVL.

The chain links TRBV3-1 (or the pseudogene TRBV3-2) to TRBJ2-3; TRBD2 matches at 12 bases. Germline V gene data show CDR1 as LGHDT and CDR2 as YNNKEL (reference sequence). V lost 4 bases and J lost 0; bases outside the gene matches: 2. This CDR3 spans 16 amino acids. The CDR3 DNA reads TGTGCCAGCAGCCCTAGCGGGGGGGCTAGCACAGATACGCAGTATTTT. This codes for CASSPSGGASTDTQYF.

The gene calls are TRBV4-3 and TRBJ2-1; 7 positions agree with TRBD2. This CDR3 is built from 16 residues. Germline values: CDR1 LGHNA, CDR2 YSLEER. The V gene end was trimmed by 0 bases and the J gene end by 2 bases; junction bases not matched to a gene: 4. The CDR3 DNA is TGCGCCAGCAGCCAAGACAACGCGGGAGCCTACAATGAGCAGTTCTTC. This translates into CASSQDNAGAYNEQFF.

The CDR3 protein is CASSVEHGDTQYF. Written as DNA, the CDR3 is TGTGCCAGCAGCGTAGAGCACGGGGATACGCAGTATTTT. The chain recombines TRBV9 with TRBJ2-3; the D is unclear. This CDR3 has 13 residues. The germline CDR1 and CDR2 sequences are SGDLS and YYNGEE. Trimming stripped 0 bases from V and 6 bases from J, with 8 bases between.

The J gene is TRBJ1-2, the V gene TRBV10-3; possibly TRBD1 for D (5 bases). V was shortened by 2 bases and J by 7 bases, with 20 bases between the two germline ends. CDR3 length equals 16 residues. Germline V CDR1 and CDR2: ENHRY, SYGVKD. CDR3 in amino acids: CAISEPTRSRVAGYTF. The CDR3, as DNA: TGTGCCATCAGTGAGCCAACAAGGAGCAGGGTGGCTGGCTACACCTTC.

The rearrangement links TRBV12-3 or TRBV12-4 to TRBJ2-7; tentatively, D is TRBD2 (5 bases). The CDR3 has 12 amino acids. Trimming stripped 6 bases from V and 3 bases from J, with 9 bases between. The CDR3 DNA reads TGTGCCAGCAGCTCACGGGGCTACGAGCAGTACTTC. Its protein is CASSSRGYEQYF.

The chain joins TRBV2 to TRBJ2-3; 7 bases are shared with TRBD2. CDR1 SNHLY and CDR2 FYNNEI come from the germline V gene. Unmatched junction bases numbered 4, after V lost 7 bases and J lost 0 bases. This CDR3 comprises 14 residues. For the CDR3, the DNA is TGTGCCAGCACCCTGACTAGCAGCACAGATACGCAGTATTTT. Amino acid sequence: CASTLTSSTDTQYF.

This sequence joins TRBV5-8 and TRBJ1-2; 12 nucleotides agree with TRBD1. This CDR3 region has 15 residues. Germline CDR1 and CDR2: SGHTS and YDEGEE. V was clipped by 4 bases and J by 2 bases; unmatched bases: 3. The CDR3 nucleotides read TGTGCCAGCAGCCCCGGGACAGGGGGCAACTATGGCTACACCTTC. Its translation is CASSPGTGGNYGYTF.

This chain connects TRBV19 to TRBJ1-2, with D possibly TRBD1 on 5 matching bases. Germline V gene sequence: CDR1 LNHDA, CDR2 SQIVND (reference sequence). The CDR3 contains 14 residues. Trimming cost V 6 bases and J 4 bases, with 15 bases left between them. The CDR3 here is CASRKFAGGYGYTF. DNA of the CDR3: TGTGCCAGTAGGAAGTTTGCGGGGGGCTATGGCTACACCTTC.

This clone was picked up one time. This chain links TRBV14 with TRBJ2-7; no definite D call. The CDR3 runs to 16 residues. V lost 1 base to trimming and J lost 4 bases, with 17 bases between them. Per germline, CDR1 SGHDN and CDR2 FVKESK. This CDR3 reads CASSQAYAGVAYEQYF. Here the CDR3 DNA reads TGTGCCAGCAGCCAAGCCTATGCAGGCGTTGCGTACGAGCAGTACTTC.

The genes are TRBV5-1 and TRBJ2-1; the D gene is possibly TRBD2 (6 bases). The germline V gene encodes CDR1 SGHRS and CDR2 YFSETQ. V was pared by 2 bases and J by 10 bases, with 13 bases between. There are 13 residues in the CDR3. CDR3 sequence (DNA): TGCGCCAGCAGCTTCACAGGAGGGCGAGAGCAGTTCTTC. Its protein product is CASSFTGGREQFF. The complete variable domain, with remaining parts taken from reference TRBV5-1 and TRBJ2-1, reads KAGVTQTPRYLIKTRGQQVTLSCSPISGHRSVSWYQQTPGQGLQFLFEYFSETQRNKGNFPGRFSGRQFSNSRSEMNVSTLELGDSALYLCASSFTGGREQFFGPGTRLTVL.

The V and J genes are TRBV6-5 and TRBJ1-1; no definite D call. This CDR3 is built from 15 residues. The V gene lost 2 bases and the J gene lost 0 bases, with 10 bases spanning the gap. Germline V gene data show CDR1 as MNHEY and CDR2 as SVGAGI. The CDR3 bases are TGTGCCAGCAGTTACACCACAGCGGTGAACACTGAAGCTTTCTTT. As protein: CASSYTTAVNTEAFF.